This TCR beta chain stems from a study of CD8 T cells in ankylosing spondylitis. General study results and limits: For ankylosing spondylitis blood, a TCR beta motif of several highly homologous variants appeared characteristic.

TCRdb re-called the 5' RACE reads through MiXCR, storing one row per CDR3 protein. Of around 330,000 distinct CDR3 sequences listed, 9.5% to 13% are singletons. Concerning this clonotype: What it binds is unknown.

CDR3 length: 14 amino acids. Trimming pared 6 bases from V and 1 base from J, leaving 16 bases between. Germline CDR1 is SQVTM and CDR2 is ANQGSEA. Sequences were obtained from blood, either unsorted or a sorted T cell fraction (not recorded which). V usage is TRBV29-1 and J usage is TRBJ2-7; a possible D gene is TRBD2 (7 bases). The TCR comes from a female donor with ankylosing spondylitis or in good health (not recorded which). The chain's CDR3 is CSVEGGESSYEQYF. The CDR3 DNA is TGCAGCGTCGAGGGGGGGGAATCATCCTACGAGCAGTACTTC.